Following are 11 T cell receptor beta chains from one sample sequenced in a study of cytomegalovirus exposure and HLA in healthy donors (dated by TCRdb to the late 2010s). Library creation used the immunoSEQ multiplex PCR assay. The multiplex PCR relied on a mix of 60 forward primers for TCR Vbeta segments and 13 reverse primers for TCR Jbeta segments. Sourced from immuneACCESS, this table was stored by TCRdb with only in-frame sequences that have V and J called. A share of the clones is absent; for the studies checked, an unresolved V gene accounts for under half, and the remainder has no known explanation. The table for this sample lists about 98,000 clones; around 80% of them were counted only once. The biggest ten clones account for approximately 9.9% of the sample. Sequencing was done on a sample of PBMCs. These receptors originate from a young man in good health and CMV-seropositive.

The chain combines TRBV18 with TRBJ1-6, with TRBD1 matching over 7 bases. V trimming: 5 bases; J trimming: 3 bases; junction bases outside the gene matches: 4. Germline assignment: CDR1 KGHSH and CDR2 LQKENI. The CDR3 length is 15 residues. The CDR3 here is CASSADRDYNSPLHF. CDR3 nucleotide sequence: TGTGCCAGCTCAGCCGACAGGGACTATAATTCACCCCTCCACTTT.

The chain employs TRBV27 and TRBJ2-7; 7 bases agree with TRBD2. V gave up 6 bases and J gave up 7 bases; unmatched junction bases: 3. Looked up from germline, CDR1 is MNHEY and CDR2 is SMNVEV (reference sequence). The CDR3 totals 11 residues. The chain's CDR3 is CASRDGREQYF. The CDR3 region has the DNA TGTGCCAGCAGGGACGGGAGGGAGCAGTACTTC.

The rearrangement uses TRBV12-2 and TRBJ1-1. TRBV12-2 is a recognized pseudogene. This CDR3 has 18 amino acids. The CDR3: CASRLLCWHPRANTEAFF. The CDR3 DNA reads TGTGCAAGTCGCTTACTTTGCTGGCACCCGAGGGCCAACACTGAAGCTTTCTTT.

This clone was seen a handful of times. This chain joins TRBV6-5 and TRBJ1-4, with D possibly being TRBD1 (5 bases). The CDR3 is 16 residues long. CDR1 is MNHEY and CDR2 is SVGAGI in the germline V gene. V lost 3 bases to trimming and J lost 8 bases, with 19 bases between them. CDR3 sequence: CASSYGDSRPGEKLFF. The CDR3 bases are TGTGCCAGCAGTTATGGGGACTCCCGGCCAGGGGAAAAACTGTTTTTT.

This chain connects TRBV7-9 to TRBJ2-5; D is possibly TRBD1 (5 bases). Looked up from germline, CDR1 is SEHNR and CDR2 is FQNEAQ (reference sequence). The CDR3 covers 17 residues. Trimming left V 0 bases short and J 0 bases short, with 14 bases between. CDR3 in amino acids: CASSLARESLYQETQYF. For the CDR3, the DNA is TGTGCCAGCAGCTTAGCCAGGGAATCCTTGTACCAAGAGACCCAGTACTTC.

The chain employs TRBV5-8 and TRBJ1-6; D ambiguous. CDR3 size: 13 residues. The germline V gene encodes CDR1 SGHTS and CDR2 YDEGEE. The ends were cut back, 4 bases at V and 9 bases at J, with 11 bases in the middle. The DNA for the CDR3 is TGTGCCAGCAGCCCGAGTTGGTTTTCACCCCTCCACTTT. Translating gives CASSPSWFSPLHF.

The rearrangement joins TRBV28 to TRBJ2-7; TRBD2 agrees at 7 bases. The germline gives CDR1 MDHEN, CDR2 SYDVKM. Unmatched junction bases numbered 9, after V lost 7 bases and J lost 6 bases. There are 13 residues in the CDR3. Here the CDR3 DNA reads TGTGCCAGCACCCCTCCGGGAGGTAGCGAGCAGTACTTC. Protein product: CASTPPGGSEQYF.

A single count supports this clone. The chain carries TRBV4-2 and TRBJ2-5, with 15 nucleotides matching TRBD2. Germline assignment: CDR1 LGHNA and CDR2 YNFKEQ. This CDR3 is 17 amino acids long. The V gene end was trimmed by 4 bases and the J gene end by 2 bases; junction bases not matched to a gene: 5. CDR3: CASSPGLAGGSQETQYF. CDR3 DNA: TGTGCCAGCAGCCCTGGACTAGCGGGGGGGTCTCAAGAGACCCAGTACTTC.

The genes are TRBV27 and TRBJ2-5; 8 bases match TRBD1. The J segment lost 1 base and the V segment lost 3 bases, leaving 7 bases of the junction unmatched. This CDR3 region has 16 residues. CDR1 MNHEY and CDR2 SMNVEV come from the germline V gene (reference sequence). The CDR3: CASSLKPDRGQETQYF. In DNA, the CDR3 is TGTGCCAGCAGTTTGAAACCTGACAGGGGCCAAGAGACCCAGTACTTC.

This sequence joins TRBV2 and TRBJ2-7; D possibly corresponds to TRBD2 (6 bases). The V and J ends lost 6 bases and 4 bases respectively, with 13 bases between them. CDR1 is SNHLY, CDR2 FYNNEI, per germline. The length of the CDR3 is 13 residues. The CDR3 coding sequence is TGTGCCAGCAGGTACGGGACTTTATACGAGCAGTACTTC. Amino acids: CASRYGTLYEQYF.

The chain links TRBV7-9 to TRBJ2-5, with D possibly being TRBD2 (6 bases). Germline CDR1 and CDR2: SEHNR and FQNEAQ (reference sequence). This CDR3 contains 13 residues. The V end was cut by 2 bases, the J end by 5 bases, with 9 bases between. The CDR3 DNA sequence: TGTGCCAGCAGCTTAACGGGGGTGGAGACCCAGTACTTC. Amino acids: CASSLTGVETQYF.